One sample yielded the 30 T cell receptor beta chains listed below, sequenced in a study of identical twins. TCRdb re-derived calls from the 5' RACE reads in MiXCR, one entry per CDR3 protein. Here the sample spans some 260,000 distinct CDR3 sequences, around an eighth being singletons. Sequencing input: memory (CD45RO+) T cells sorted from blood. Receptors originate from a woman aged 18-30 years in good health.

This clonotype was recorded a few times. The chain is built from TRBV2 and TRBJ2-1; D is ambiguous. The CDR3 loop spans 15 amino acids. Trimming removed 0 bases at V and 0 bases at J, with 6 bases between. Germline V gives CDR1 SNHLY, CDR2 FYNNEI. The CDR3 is CASSEADPSYNEQFF. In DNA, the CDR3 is TGTGCCAGCAGTGAAGCTGACCCCTCCTACAATGAGCAGTTCTTC.

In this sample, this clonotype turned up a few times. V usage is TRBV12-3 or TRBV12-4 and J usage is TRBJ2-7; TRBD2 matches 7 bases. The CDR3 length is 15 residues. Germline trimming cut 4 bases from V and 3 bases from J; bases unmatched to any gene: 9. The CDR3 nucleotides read TGTGCCAGCAGTTCCGGCCAGATAGCGGGCTACGAGCAGTACTTC. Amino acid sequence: CASSSGQIAGYEQYF.

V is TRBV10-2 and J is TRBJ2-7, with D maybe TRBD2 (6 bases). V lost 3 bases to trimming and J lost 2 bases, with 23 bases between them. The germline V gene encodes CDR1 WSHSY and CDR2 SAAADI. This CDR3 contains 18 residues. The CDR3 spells CASSDWQPTGGVPYEQYF. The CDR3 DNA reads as TGCGCCAGCAGTGATTGGCAGCCAACAGGAGGGGTACCCTACGAGCAGTACTTC.

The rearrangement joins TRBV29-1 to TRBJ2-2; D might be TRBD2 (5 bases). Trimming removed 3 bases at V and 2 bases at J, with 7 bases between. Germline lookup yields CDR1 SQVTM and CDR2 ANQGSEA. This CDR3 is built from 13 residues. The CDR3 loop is CSVDTGNTGELFF. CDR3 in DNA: TGCAGCGTTGATACGGGAAACACCGGGGAGCTGTTTTTT.

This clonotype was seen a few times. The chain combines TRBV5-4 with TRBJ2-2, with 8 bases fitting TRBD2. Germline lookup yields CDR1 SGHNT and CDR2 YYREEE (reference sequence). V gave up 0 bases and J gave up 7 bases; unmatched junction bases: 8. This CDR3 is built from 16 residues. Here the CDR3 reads CASSLDPGGGDGELFF. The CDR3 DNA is TGTGCCAGCAGCTTGGATCCGGGAGGGGGAGACGGGGAGCTGTTTTTT.

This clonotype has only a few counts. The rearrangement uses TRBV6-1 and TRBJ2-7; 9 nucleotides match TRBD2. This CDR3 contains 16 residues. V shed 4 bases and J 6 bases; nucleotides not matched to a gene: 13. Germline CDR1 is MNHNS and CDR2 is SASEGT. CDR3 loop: CASSGFRGGALGEQYF. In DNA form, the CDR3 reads TGTGCCAGCAGTGGTTTTCGCGGGGGGGCTTTAGGCGAGCAGTACTTC.

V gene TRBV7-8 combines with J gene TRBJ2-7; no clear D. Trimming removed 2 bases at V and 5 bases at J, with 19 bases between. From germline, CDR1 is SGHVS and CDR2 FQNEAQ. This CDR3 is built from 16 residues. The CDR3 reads CASSLSVSSYKHEQYF. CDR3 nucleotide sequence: TGTGCCAGCAGCTTAAGCGTCTCCAGCTACAAGCACGAGCAGTACTTC.

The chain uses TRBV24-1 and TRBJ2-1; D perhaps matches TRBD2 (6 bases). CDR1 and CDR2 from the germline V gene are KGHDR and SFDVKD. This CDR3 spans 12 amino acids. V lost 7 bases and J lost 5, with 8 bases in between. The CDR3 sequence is CATSGLNNEQFF. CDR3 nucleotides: TGTGCCACCAGCGGACTAAACAATGAGCAGTTCTTC.

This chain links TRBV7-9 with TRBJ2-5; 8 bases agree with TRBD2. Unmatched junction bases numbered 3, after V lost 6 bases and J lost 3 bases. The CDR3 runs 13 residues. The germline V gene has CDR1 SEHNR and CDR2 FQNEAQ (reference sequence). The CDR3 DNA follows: TGTGCCAGCAGGCCGGGAGGGAAAGAGACCCAGTACTTC. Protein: CASRPGGKETQYF.

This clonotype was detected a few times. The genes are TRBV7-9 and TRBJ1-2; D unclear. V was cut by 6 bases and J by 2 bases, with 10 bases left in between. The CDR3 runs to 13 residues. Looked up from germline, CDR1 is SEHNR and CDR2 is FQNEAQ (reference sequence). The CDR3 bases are TGTGCCAGCAGTTCCCGGGCCAACTATGGCTACACCTTC. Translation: CASSSRANYGYTF.

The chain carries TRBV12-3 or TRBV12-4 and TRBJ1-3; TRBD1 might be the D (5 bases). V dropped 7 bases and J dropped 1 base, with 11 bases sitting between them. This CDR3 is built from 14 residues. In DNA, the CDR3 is TGTGCCAGCATCTGGGGGGGTTCTGGAAACACCATATATTTT. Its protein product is CASIWGGSGNTIYF.

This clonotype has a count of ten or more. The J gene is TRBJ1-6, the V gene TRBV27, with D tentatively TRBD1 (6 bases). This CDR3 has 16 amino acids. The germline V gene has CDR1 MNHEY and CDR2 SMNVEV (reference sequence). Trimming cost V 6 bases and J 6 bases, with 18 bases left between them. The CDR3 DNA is TGTGCCAGCAGCCCCCTAGGGGGGTCAATTAATTCACCCCTCCACTTT. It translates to CASSPLGGSINSPLHF.

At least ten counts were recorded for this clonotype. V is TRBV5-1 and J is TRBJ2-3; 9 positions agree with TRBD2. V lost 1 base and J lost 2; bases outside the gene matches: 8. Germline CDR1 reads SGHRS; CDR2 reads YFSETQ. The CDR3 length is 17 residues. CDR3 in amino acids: CASSLSPSGTLTDTQYF. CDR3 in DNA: TGCGCCAGCAGCTTGAGTCCTAGCGGGACCCTCACAGATACGCAGTATTTT.

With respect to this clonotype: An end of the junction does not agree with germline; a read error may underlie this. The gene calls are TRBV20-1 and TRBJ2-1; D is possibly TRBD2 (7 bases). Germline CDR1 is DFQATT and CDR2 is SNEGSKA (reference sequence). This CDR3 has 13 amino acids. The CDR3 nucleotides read TGTAAAACCAAGGGGGGGACCGGAAATGAGCAGTTCTTC. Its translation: CKTKGGTGNEQFF.

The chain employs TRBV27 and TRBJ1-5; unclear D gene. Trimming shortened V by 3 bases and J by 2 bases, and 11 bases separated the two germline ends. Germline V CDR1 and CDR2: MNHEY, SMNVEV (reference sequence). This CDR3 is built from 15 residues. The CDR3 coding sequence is TGTGCCAGCAGTTTTCGGGCTGGTGGCAATCAGCCCCAGCATTTT. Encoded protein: CASSFRAGGNQPQHF.

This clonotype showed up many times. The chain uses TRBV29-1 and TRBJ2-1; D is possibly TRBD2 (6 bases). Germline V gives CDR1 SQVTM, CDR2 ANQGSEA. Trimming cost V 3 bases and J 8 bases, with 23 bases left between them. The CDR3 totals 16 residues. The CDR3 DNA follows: TGCAGCGTTGAGGATGCGCAACCCTTGGAGGGCCATGAGCAGTTCTTC. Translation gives CSVEDAQPLEGHEQFF.

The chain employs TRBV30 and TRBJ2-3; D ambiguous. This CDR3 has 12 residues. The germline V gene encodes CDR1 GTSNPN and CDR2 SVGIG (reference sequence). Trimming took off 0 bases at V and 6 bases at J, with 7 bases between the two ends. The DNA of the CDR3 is TGTGCCTGGAGTGTACAACGGGATACGCAGTATTTT. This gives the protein CAWSVQRDTQYF.

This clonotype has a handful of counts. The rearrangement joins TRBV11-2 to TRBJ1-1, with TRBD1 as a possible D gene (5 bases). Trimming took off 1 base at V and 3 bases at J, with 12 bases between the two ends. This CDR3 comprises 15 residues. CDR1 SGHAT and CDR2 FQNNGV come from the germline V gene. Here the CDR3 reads CASSLGGASYTEAFF. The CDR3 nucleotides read TGTGCCAGCAGCTTAGGGGGCGCAAGTTACACTGAAGCTTTCTTT.

CDR3 in DNA: TGTGCCAGCAGCTTATCCACTGGCGGGAGGATGACGGGGGAGCTGTTTTTT. This codes for CASSLSTGGRMTGELFF. The chain joins TRBV11-2 to TRBJ2-2, with TRBD2 identical over 8 bases. CDR3 length: 17 residues. V lost 2 bases and J lost 8; bases outside the gene matches: 13. CDR1 is SGHAT, CDR2 FQNNGV, per germline.

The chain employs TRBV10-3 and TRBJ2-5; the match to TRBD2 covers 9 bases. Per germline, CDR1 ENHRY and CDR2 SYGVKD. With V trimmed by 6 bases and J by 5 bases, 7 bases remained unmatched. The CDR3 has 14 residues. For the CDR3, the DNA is TGTGCCATCAGAGTAGCGGGAGAGGTGGAGACCCAGTACTTC. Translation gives CAIRVAGEVETQYF.

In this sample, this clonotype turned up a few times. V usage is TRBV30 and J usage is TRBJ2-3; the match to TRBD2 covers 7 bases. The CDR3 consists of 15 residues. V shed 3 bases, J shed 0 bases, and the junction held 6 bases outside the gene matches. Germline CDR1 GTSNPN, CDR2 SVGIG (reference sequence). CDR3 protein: CAWRSLAASTDTQYF. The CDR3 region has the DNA TGTGCCTGGAGATCTCTAGCGGCCAGCACAGATACGCAGTATTTT.

The CDR3 sequence: CASSGRNEQFF. The CDR3 DNA is TGTGCCAGTAGTGGGCGCAATGAGCAGTTCTTC. The rearrangement links TRBV19 to TRBJ2-1; D remains unclear. Trimming stripped 5 bases from V and 6 bases from J, with 5 bases between. The germline CDR1 and CDR2 sequences are LNHDA and SQIVND (reference sequence). CDR3 length: 11 amino acids. Using reference TRBV19 and TRBJ2-1 for the parts outside the CDR3, the full variable domain is DGGITQSPKYLFRKEGQNVTLSCEQNLNHDAMYWYRQDPGQGLRLIYYSQIVNDFQKGDIAEGYSVSREKKESFPLTVTSAQKNPTAFYLCASSGRNEQFFGPGTRLTVL.

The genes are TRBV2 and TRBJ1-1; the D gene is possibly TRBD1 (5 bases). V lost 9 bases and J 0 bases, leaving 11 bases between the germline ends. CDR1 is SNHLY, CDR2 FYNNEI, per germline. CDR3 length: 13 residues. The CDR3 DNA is TGTGCCAGAGCCAGGGAGGTGAACACTGAAGCTTTCTTT. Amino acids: CARAREVNTEAFF.

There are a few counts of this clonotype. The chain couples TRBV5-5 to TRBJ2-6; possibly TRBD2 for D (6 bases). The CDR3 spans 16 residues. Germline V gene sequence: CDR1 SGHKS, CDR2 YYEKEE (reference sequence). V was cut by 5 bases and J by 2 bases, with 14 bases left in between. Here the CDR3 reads CASSLTGGAGANVLTF. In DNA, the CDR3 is TGTGCCAGCAGTCTGACCGGGGGAGCTGGGGCCAACGTCCTGACTTTC.

CDR3 amino acids: CASSLDGQGMSEQYF. CDR3 nucleotides: TGCGCCAGCAGCTTGGATGGACAGGGGATGAGCGAGCAGTACTTC. The chain combines TRBV5-1 with TRBJ2-7; 9 nucleotides agree with TRBD1. Germline CDR1 SGHRS, CDR2 YFSETQ. Trimming removed 0 bases from V and 6 bases from J; junction bases left unmatched: 7. The CDR3 covers 15 residues.

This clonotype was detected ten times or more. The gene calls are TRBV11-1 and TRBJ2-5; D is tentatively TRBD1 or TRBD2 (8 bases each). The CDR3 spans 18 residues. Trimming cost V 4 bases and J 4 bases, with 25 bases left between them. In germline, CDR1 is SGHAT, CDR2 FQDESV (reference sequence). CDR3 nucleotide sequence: TGTGCCAGCAGCTCCCCCAGGGGATTTAGCGGGACAGGAGAGACCCAGTACTTC. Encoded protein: CASSSPRGFSGTGETQYF. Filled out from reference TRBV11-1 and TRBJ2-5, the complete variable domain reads EAEVAQSPRYKITEKSQAVAFWCDPISGHATLYWYRQILGQGPELLVQFQDESVVDDSQLPKDRFSAERLKGVDSTLKIQPAELGDSAMYLCASSSPRGFSGTGETQYFGPGTRLLVL.

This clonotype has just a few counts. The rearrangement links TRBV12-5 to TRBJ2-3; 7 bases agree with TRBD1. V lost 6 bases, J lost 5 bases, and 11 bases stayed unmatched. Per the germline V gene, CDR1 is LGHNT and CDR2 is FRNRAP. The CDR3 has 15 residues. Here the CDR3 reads CASGPGGRAGDTQYF. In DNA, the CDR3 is TGTGCTAGTGGCCCAGGGGGACGTGCGGGAGATACGCAGTATTTT.

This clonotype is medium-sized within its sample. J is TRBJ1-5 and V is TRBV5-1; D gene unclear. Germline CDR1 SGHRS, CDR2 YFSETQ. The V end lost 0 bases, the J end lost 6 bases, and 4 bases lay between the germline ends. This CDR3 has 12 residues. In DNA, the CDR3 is TGCGCCAGCAGCTTGGAAGGTCAGCCCCAGCATTTT. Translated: CASSLEGQPQHF. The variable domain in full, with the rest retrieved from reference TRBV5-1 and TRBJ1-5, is KAGVTQTPRYLIKTRGQQVTLSCSPISGHRSVSWYQQTPGQGLQFLFEYFSETQRNKGNFPGRFSGRQFSNSRSEMNVSTLELGDSALYLCASSLEGQPQHFGDGTRLSIL.

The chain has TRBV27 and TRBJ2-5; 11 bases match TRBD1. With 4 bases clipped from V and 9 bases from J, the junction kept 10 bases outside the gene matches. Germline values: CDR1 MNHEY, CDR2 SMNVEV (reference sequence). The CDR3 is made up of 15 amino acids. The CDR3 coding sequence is TGTGCCAGCAGTTCCCGGACAGGGGGCCAAAGAGCCCAGTACTTC. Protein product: CASSSRTGGQRAQYF.

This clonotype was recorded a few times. CDR3 region: CASSSGTFEEKLFF. The DNA for the CDR3 is TGCGCCAGCAGCTCCGGGACGTTTGAAGAAAAACTGTTTTTT. This chain uses TRBV5-1 with TRBJ1-4; possible D gene TRBD1, 5 bases. The V gene's germline CDR1 is SGHRS and CDR2 YFSETQ. Trimming removed 3 bases from V and 8 bases from J, with 14 bases in between. The CDR3 extends over 14 amino acids.